This paragraph reports one TCR beta chain. Its antigen remains undetermined. Per-base quality was not reported, and no clone a single base away is much larger than it. Participants in the prospective study were aged about 18 to 100 years, lived in about two dozen United States geographic areas, and enrolled through a virtual design. In the prospective study, participants were assigned to cohorts based on the clinical history participants reported in a screening survey and a study questionnaire. ImmuneRACE Cohort 3 recovered participants were defined by two consecutive negative NP/OP PCR tests, healthcare professional clearance, or symptom resolution. Each participant in the prospective study had whole blood, serum and a nasopharyngeal or oropharyngeal swab collected by mobile phlebotomists. Participants in the prospective study had the option to provide additional blood draws and questionnaires over a roughly two-month period. Blood samples from the prospective study were shipped frozen or at room temperature prior to DNA extraction.

This sample is drawn from a study of blood T cell repertoires in COVID-19 (dated by TCRdb to about 2020). The study in broad terms: Samples covering the acute and convalescent phases of COVID-19 were provided by collaborators in the United States, Italy and Spain. Samples were obtained from the ongoing ImmuneRACE study (first 160 participants) and from 1,254 subjects provided by 6 global collaborators. Sample metadata almost always included a de-identified subject ID, COVID-19 status, age in years and sex. The repertoires were made available in a free public database intended to serve as a resource for research on the immune response to SARS-CoV-2. HLA class I and class II types, where available, came from metadata supplied by the sample provider rather than from assay-based typing. The material from the prospective study consisted of cDNA or gDNA derived from T cells, B-cell-depleted T cells, or PBMCs. Deeply sampled blood TCRbeta repertoires from subjects exposed to, actively infected with, or recovered from COVID-19 were included in the dataset.

Study-wide findings and limitations: Clinical and demographic metadata were provided uncurated, with the amount varying by source and participant.

The CDR3, cysteine through phenylalanine, is 14 amino acids long. The only DNA kept is the CDR3, 42 bases in frame from the first base. V sheds 0 bases and J sheds 8 bases, leaving 12 bases between their ends. The germline V gene gives CDR1 as SGHDT and CDR2 as YYEEEE. TCRbeta CDR3 regions were amplified from genomic DNA using the immunoSEQ Assay, a bias-controlled multiplex PCR. On the authors' methods: Within the assay, amplification of reference gene primers was used to estimate how many nucleated cells each sample contained. To quantify the absolute abundance of each unique TCRbeta CDR3 rearrangement, sequence reads were collapsed and filtered. For each sample, productive Simpson clonality was calculated as the square root of Simpson's diversity index over productive rearrangements. TCRdb obtained this table from immuneACCESS and retained in-frame rearrangements with V and J assigned. These tables miss some clones; where compared with another copy, unresolved V genes account for less than half of the shortfall, and the remainder is unexplained. V and J calls and clone size are given by that table; D and trimming were obtained from the DNA. The sample records approximately 240,000 clones, around nine tenths of which are singletons. The ten largest clones represent 1.9% of the sample.

The TCR was taken from a woman aged 18-30 years who had recovered from COVID-19. The chain is made from TRBV5-6 and TRBJ1-5, and perhaps TRBD1 as D gene, on 5 matching bases. Sample: PBMCs or T cells enriched from blood (not recorded which). The nucleotide sequence is given as TGTGCCAGCAGCTTGGGGGGGAGGTCGGAGCCCCAGCATTTT. Its protein product is CASSLGGRSEPQHF. With the rest looked up from the reference TRBV5-6 and TRBJ1-5 genes rather than sequenced, the full variable domain is DAGVTQSPTHLIKTRGQQVTLRCSPKSGHDTVSWYQQALGQGPQFIFQYYEEEERQRGNFPDRFSGHQFPNYSSELNVNALLLGDSALYLCASSLGGRSEPQHFGDGTRLSIL.